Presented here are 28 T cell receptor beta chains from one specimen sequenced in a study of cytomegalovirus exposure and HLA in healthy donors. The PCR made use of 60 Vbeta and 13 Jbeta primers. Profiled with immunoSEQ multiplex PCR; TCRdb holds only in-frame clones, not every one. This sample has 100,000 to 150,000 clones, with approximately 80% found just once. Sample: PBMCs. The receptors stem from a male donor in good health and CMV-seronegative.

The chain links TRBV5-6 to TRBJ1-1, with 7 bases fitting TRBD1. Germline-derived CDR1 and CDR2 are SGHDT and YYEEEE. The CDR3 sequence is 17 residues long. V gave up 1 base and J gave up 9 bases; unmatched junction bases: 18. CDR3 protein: CASSLKFTGVANDKAFF. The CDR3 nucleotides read TGTGCCAGCAGCTTGAAGTTCACAGGGGTAGCAAACGACAAAGCTTTCTTT.

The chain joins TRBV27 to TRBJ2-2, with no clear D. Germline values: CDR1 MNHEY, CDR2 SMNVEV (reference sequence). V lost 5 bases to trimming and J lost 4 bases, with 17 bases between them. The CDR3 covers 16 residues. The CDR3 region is CASSLLRSKFTGELFF. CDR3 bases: TGTGCCAGCAGTCTACTACGGAGTAAATTCACCGGGGAGCTGTTTTTT.

CDR3 sequence (DNA): TGTGCCAGCAGTCTAACCAGAAGACGGGGGACAGATACGCAGTATTTT. As protein: CASSLTRRRGTDTQYF. The chain couples TRBV27 to TRBJ2-3, with D maybe TRBD2 (6 bases). Per germline, CDR1 MNHEY and CDR2 SMNVEV (reference sequence). The CDR3 contains 16 residues. Trimming took off 5 bases at V and 3 bases at J, with 18 bases between the two ends.

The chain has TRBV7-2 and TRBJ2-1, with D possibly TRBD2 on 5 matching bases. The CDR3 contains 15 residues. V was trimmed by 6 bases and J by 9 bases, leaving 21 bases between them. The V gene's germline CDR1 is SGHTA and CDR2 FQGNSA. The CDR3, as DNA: TGTGCCAGCAGTCACACGACGGACTCCAAATTTGAGCAGTTCTTC. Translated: CASSHTTDSKFEQFF.

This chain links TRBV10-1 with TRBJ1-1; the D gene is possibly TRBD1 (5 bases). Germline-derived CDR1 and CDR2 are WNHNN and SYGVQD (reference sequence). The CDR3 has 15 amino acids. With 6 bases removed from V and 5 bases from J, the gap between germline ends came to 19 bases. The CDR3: CASRADRGVGTEAFF. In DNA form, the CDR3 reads TGCGCCAGCAGGGCCGACAGAGGCGTAGGGACTGAAGCTTTCTTT.

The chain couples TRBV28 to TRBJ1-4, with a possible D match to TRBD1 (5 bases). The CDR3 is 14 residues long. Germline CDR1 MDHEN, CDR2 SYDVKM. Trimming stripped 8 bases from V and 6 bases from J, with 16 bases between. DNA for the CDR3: TGTGCCAGCGGGGGGGTCCCCTTGGATGAAAAACTGTTTTTT. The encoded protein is CASGGVPLDEKLFF.

The CDR3 DNA sequence: TGTGCCAGCAGTGCTGGCCCAAGATCCTACGAGCAGTACTTC. This encodes CASSAGPRSYEQYF. The chain combines TRBV6-5 with TRBJ2-7; D remains ambiguous. Trimming removed 5 bases at V and 1 base at J, with 12 bases between. The CDR3 is made up of 14 amino acids. Germline CDR1 and CDR2: MNHEY and SVGAGI.

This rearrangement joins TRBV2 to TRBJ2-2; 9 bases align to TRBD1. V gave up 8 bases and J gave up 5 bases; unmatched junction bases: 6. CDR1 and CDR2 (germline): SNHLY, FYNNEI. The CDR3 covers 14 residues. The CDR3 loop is CASFRDRETGELFF. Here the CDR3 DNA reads TGTGCCAGCTTCCGGGACAGGGAAACCGGGGAGCTGTTTTTT.

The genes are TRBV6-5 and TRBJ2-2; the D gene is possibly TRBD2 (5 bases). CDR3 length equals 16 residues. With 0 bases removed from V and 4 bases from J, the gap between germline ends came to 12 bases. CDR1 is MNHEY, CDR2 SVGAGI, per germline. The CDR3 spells CASSYSGDRRTGELFF. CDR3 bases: TGTGCCAGCAGTTACTCCGGGGATAGGCGCACCGGGGAGCTGTTTTTT.

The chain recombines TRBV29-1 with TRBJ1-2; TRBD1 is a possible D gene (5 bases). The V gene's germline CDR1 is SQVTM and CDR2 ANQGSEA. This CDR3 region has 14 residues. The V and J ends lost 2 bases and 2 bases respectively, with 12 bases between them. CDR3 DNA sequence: TGCAGCGTTGAAATAGGCCGGGGGAACTATGGCTACACCTTC. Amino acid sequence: CSVEIGRGNYGYTF.

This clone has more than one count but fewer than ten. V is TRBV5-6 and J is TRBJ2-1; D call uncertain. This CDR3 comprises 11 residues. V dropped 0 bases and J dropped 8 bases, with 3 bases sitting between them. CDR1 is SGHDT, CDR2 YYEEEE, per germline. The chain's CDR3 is CASSLVDEQFF. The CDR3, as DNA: TGTGCCAGCAGCTTGGTAGATGAGCAGTTCTTC.

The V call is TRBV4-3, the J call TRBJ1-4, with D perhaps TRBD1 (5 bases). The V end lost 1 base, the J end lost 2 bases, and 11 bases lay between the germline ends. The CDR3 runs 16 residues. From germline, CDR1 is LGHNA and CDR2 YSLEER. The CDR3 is CASSQGRGTTNEKLFF. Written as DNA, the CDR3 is TGCGCCAGCAGCCAAGGGAGGGGAACGACTAATGAAAAACTGTTTTTT.

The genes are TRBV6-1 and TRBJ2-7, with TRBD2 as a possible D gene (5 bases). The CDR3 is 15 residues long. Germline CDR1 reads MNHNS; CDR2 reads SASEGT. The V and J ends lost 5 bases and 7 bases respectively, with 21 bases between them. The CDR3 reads CASSKGFEGSLEQYF. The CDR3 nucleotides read TGTGCCAGCAGTAAGGGTTTTGAGGGTTCACTGGAGCAGTACTTC.

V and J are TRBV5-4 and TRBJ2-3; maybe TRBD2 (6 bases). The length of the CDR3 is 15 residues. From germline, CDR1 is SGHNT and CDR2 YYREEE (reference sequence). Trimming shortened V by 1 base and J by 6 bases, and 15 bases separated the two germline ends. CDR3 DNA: TGTGCCAGCAGCTTGCGAGCGGGCCCCGGGGATACGCAGTATTTT. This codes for CASSLRAGPGDTQYF.

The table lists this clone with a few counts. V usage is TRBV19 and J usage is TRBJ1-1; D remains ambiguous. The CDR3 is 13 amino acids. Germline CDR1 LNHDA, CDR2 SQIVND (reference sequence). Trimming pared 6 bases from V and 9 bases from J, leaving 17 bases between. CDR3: CASSPTWPDKAFF. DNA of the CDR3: TGTGCCAGTAGCCCAACGTGGCCAGATAAAGCTTTCTTT. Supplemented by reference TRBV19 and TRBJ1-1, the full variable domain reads DGGITQSPKYLFRKEGQNVTLSCEQNLNHDAMYWYRQDPGQGLRLIYYSQIVNDFQKGDIAEGYSVSREKKESFPLTVTSAQKNPTAFYLCASSPTWPDKAFFGQGTRLTVV.

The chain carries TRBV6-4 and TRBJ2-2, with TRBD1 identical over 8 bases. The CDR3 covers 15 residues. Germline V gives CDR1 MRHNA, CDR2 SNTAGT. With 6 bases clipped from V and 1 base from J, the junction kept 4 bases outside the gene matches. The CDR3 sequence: CASRPGTGNTGELFF. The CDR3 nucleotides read TGTGCCAGCAGACCCGGGACAGGGAACACCGGGGAGCTGTTTTTT.

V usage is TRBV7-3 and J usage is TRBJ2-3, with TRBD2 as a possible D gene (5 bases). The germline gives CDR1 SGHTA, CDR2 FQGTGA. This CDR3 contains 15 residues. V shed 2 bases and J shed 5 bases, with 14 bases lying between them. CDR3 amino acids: CASSLAAGRGDTQYF. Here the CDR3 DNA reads TGTGCCAGCAGCTTAGCCGCCGGACGGGGAGATACGCAGTATTTT. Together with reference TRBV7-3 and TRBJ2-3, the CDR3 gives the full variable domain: GAGVSQTPSNKVTEKGKYVELRCDPISGHTALYWYRQSLGQGPEFLIYFQGTGAADDSGLPNDRFFAVRPEGSVSTLKIQRTERGDSAVYLCASSLAAGRGDTQYFGPGTRLTVL.

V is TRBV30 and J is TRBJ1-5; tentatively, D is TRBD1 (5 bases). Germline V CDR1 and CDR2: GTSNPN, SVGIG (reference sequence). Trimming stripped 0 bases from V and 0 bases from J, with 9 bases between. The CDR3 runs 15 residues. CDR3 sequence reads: CAWSVLGLSNQPQHF. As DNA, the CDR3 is TGTGCCTGGAGTGTACTGGGGCTTAGCAATCAGCCCCAGCATTTT.

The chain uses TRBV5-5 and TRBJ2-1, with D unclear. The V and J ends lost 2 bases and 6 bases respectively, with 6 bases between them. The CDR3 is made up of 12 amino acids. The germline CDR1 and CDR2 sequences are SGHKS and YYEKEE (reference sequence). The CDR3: CASSFLRNEQFF. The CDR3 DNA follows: TGTGCCAGCAGCTTCCTGCGCAATGAGCAGTTCTTC.

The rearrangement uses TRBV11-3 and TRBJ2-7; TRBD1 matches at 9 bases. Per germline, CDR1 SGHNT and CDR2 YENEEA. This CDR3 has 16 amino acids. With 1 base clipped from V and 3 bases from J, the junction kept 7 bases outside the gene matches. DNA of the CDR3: TGTGCCAGCAGCTTAGGCCCCCCGGGACAGGGCTACGAGCAGTACTTC. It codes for CASSLGPPGQGYEQYF.

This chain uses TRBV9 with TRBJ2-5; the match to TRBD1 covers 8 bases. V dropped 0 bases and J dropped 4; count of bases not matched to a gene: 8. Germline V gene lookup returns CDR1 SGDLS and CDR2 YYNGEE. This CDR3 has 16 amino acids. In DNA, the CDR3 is TGTGCCAGCAGCGTAGCCTCCCAGGGGGCTGGAGAGACCCAGTACTTC. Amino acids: CASSVASQGAGETQYF.

The CDR3 sequence: CASSLARTSSEQYF. As DNA, the CDR3 is TGTGCCAGCAGCTTAGCGCGGACTAGCTCCGAGCAGTACTTC. The rearrangement uses TRBV7-2 and TRBJ2-7; 8 nucleotides agree with TRBD2. After removal of 0 bases from V and 6 bases from J, the junction contained 4 bases not matched to a gene. CDR1 is SGHTA and CDR2 is FQGNSA in the germline V gene. CDR3 length: 14 residues.

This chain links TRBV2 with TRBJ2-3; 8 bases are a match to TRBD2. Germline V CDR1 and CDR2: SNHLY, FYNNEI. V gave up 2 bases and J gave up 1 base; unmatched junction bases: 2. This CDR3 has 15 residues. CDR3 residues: CASSESSGGTDTQYF. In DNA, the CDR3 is TGTGCCAGCAGTGAAAGTAGCGGGGGCACAGATACGCAGTATTTT.

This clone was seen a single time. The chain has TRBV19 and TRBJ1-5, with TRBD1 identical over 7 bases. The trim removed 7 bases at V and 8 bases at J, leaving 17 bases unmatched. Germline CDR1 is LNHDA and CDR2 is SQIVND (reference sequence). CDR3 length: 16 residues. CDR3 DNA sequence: TGTGCCAGTACCATTCGAACGACAGGGCGTAGGGAGCCCCAGCATTTT. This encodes CASTIRTTGRREPQHF.

The DNA for the CDR3 is TGCGCCAGCAGCTTAACCACAGGGGATCGTGGCTACACCTTC. Translation gives CASSLTTGDRGYTF. The V and J genes are TRBV5-1 and TRBJ1-2, with 7 bases identical to TRBD1. Losses at the gene ends were 2 bases for V and 7 bases for J; bases not matched to a gene: 8. This CDR3 contains 14 residues. Per germline, CDR1 SGHRS and CDR2 YFSETQ.

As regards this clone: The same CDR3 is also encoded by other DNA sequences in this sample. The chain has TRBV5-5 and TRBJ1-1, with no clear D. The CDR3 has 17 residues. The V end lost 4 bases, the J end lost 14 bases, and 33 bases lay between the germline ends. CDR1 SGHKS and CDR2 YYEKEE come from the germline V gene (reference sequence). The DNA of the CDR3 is TGTGCCAGCAGCCACTATCCATACCTGGATGGTCTTCGCTTAGCCTTCTTT. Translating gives CASSHYPYLDGLRLAFF.

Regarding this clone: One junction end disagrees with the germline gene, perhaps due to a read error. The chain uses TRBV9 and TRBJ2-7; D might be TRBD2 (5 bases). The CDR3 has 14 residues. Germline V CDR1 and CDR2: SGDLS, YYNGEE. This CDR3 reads CVSSVSGNSYEQYF. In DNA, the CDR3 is TGTGTCAGCAGCGTCAGCGGTAACTCCTACGAGCAGTACTTC.

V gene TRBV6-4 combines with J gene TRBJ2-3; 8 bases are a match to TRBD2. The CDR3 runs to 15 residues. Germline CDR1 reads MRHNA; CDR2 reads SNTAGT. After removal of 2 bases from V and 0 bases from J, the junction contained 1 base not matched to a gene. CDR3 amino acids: CASSDVAGSTDTQYF. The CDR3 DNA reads TGTGCCAGCAGTGACGTAGCGGGGAGCACAGATACGCAGTATTTT.